Listed below are T cell receptor beta chains from one sample, sequenced in a study of blood T cell repertoires in COVID-19. TCRdb keeps only in-frame clones here, not all; method: immunoSEQ multiplex PCR. The sample consists of 210,000 or so clones, approximately 90% of them appearing once. Sequences were obtained from peripheral blood. These receptors all come from a woman under 30 who had recovered from COVID-19. Both conserved end residues are part of each CDR3. The D gene is left open where the match is weak. Clone size is not always given. Where it is, it says once, few, many or a class for expanded clones.

>NA|TRBJ2-3|NA|TRBV6-5
TGTGCCAGCAGGACACCAAGCACAGATACGCAGTATTTT
CASRTPSTDTQYF
>NA|TRBJ2-2|NA|TRBV30
TGTGCCTCTAAAGCTGGTCCGAACACCGGGGAGCTGTTTTTT
CASKAGPNTGELFF
>NA|TRBJ1-4|NA|TRBV30
TGTGCCTGGAGTGGGAGGCAGGAGGATGAAAAACTGTTTTTT
CAWSGRQEDEKLFF
>TRBD1|TRBJ1-1|NA|TRBV29-1
TGCAGCGTTGAAAGGGGGGACAGGGAATGGGACACTGAAGCTTTCTTT
CSVERGDREWDTEAFF
>TRBD2|TRBJ2-3|NA|TRBV7-2
TGTGCCAGCAGCTTCGCGAGACTAGCGGGCACAGATACGCAGTATTTT
CASSFARLAGTDTQYF
>TRBD1|TRBJ2-7|once|TRBV7-9
TGTGCCAGCAGTTATTATGGGACAGCCTACGAGCAGTACTTC
CASSYYGTAYEQYF
>TRBD1|TRBJ1-1|NA|TRBV27
TGTGCCAGCAGTTTTAATAGGGGGCGGACTGAAGCTTTCTTT
CASSFNRGRTEAFF
>NA|TRBJ1-5|NA|TRBV6-5
TGTGCCAGCAGCGAGACTGGTAATCAGCCCCAGCATTTT
CASSETGNQPQHF
>NA|TRBJ1-6|NA|TRBV7-2
TGTGCCAGCAGCTTATATCTGTACTTAGATTCACCCCTCCACTTT
CASSLYLYLDSPLHF
>NA|TRBJ1-1|NA|TRBV7-2
TGTGCCAGCAGCCTAATCGACAGCTTGAACACTGAAGCTTTCTTT
CASSLIDSLNTEAFF
>NA|TRBJ2-5|NA|TRBV5-1
TGCGCCAGCAGCTTGGGCAGTGAAGAGACCCAGTACTTC
CASSLGSEETQYF